This T cell receptor (beta chain) was sequenced for a study of T cell responses to AZD1222 COVID-19 vaccine. The study's findings and limits: Donors in the cohort were predominantly white British and more often female, and clonal diversity was possibly underestimated. As reported, nearly half of all spike-specific TCRs target variant regions that are unmutated.

Concerning this clone: As yet, its antigen is unknown.

Trimming removed 4 bases from V and 1 base from J; junction bases left unmatched: 1. Germline V gene sequence: CDR1 SGHTA, CDR2 FQGNSA. This CDR3 has 14 residues. Libraries were prepared by immunoSEQ multiplex PCR; TCRdb keeps only in-frame clonotypes and omits some of them. The table lists 70,000 to 90,000 clones, over 85% of them singletons. The specimen was peripheral blood, collected on day 0 of AZD1222 vaccination. The chain joins TRBV7-2 to TRBJ2-3; 8 bases are shared with TRBD2. The sequence was obtained from an adult in good health. CDR3 residues: CASSWTSRTDTQYF. The CDR3 DNA follows: TGTGCCAGCAGCTGGACTAGCCGCACAGATACGCAGTATTTT. Full variable domain (rest looked up from reference TRBV7-2 and TRBJ2-3): GAGVSQSPSNKVTEKGKDVELRCDPISGHTALYWYRQSLGQGLEFLIYFQGNSAPDKSGLPSDRFSAERTGGSVSTLTIQRTQQEDSAVYLCASSWTSRTDTQYFGPGTRLTVL.